These T cell receptor beta chains were read from a single sample in a study of T-cell memory formation after mild COVID-19. In TCRdb, the 5' RACE reads were re-called with MiXCR into one record per CDR3 protein. The top ten hold 12% of the sample, which has a few hundred thousand distinct CDR3 sequences, under 25% seen once. Sequenced material: PBMCs or a T cell subset sorted from them (not recorded which). Receptors were obtained from an adult woman who had mild COVID-19 (a few samples of this study predate the infection). Cell type and time point are not known. Each CDR3 is given with its conserved first and last residue. A D gene is named only where the DNA matches it firmly. Not every row has a clone size; where given, it reads once, few, many or a size class.

v_gene: TRBV20-1; d_gene: .; abundance: many; j_gene: TRBJ2-7; CDR3aa: CSARQAYEQYF; CDR3nt: TGCAGTGCTAGACAGGCCTACGAGCAGTACTTC
v_gene: TRBV3-1; d_gene: .; abundance: .; j_gene: TRBJ2-7; CDR3aa: CASSQGEGSEQYF; CDR3nt: TGTGCCAGCAGCCAGGGCGAGGGGAGCGAGCAGTACTTC
v_gene: TRBV7-8; d_gene: .; abundance: .; j_gene: TRBJ2-5; CDR3aa: CASSRGSQETQYF; CDR3nt: TGTGCCAGCAGCCGTGGCTCGCAAGAGACCCAGTACTTC
v_gene: TRBV5-1; d_gene: TRBD2; abundance: .; j_gene: TRBJ2-1; CDR3aa: CASSLYSGAEQFF; CDR3nt: TGCGCCAGCAGCCTATATAGCGGGGCTGAGCAGTTCTTC
v_gene: TRBV6-5; d_gene: .; abundance: .; j_gene: TRBJ1-4; CDR3aa: CASRQDATNEKLFF; CDR3nt: TGTGCCAGCAGACAGGACGCAACTAATGAAAAACTGTTTTTT
v_gene: TRBV11-2; d_gene: .; abundance: .; j_gene: TRBJ2-1; CDR3aa: CASSPVLGDEQFF; CDR3nt: TGTGCCAGCAGCCCAGTCCTCGGCGATGAGCAGTTCTTC
v_gene: TRBV5-6; d_gene: TRBD2; abundance: few; j_gene: TRBJ2-1; CDR3aa: CASSLLAGGLGYNEQFF; CDR3nt: TGTGCCAGCAGCTTGTTAGCGGGGGGGCTAGGCTACAATGAGCAGTTCTTC
v_gene: TRBV11-2; d_gene: .; abundance: .; j_gene: TRBJ1-2; CDR3aa: CASSPRASSTGYTF; CDR3nt: TGTGCCAGCAGCCCCCGAGCGTCTTCGACCGGCTACACCTTC
v_gene: TRBV4-1; d_gene: .; abundance: few; j_gene: TRBJ2-1; CDR3aa: CASSQVSGNNEQFF; CDR3nt: TGCGCCAGCAGCCAAGTATCTGGGAACAATGAGCAGTTCTTC
v_gene: TRBV6-5; d_gene: TRBD2; abundance: few; j_gene: TRBJ2-1; CDR3aa: CASSSETGGSYNEQFF; CDR3nt: TGTGCCAGCAGTTCTGAGACGGGAGGGTCCTACAATGAGCAGTTCTTC
v_gene: TRBV5-1; d_gene: TRBD2; abundance: few; j_gene: TRBJ2-3; CDR3aa: CASSRGLAGGPRAVPTDTQYF; CDR3nt: TGCGCCAGCAGCCGCGGACTAGCGGGAGGGCCACGCGCGGTACCCACAGATACGCAGTATTTT
v_gene: TRBV12-3/TRBV12-4; d_gene: TRBD2; abundance: .; j_gene: TRBJ2-1; CDR3aa: CASTMGLAGAGEQFF; CDR3nt: TGTGCCAGCACCATGGGACTAGCGGGAGCTGGTGAGCAGTTCTTC
v_gene: TRBV24-1; d_gene: TRBD2; abundance: many; j_gene: TRBJ2-2; CDR3aa: CATAGSGNTIGELFF; CDR3nt: TGTGCCACCGCTGGCAGCGGGAATACGATCGGGGAGCTGTTTTTT
v_gene: TRBV7-6; d_gene: .; abundance: .; j_gene: TRBJ2-1; CDR3aa: CASSLVDEWREQFF; CDR3nt: TGTGCCAGCAGCTTAGTTGATGAGTGGCGTGAGCAGTTCTTC
v_gene: TRBV29-1; d_gene: .; abundance: .; j_gene: TRBJ2-5; CDR3aa: CSVERAGETQYF; CDR3nt: TGCAGCGTTGAAAGGGCGGGAGAGACCCAGTACTTC
v_gene: TRBV12-3/TRBV12-4; d_gene: .; abundance: .; j_gene: TRBJ1-5; CDR3aa: CASGWGPGGTPQHF; CDR3nt: TGTGCCAGCGGATGGGGGCCTGGGGGGACGCCCCAGCATTTT
v_gene: TRBV5-1; d_gene: TRBD1; abundance: .; j_gene: TRBJ2-3; CDR3aa: CASSLATGASTDTQYF; CDR3nt: TGCGCCAGCAGCTTGGCCACAGGGGCTAGCACAGATACGCAGTATTTT
v_gene: TRBV5-1; d_gene: TRBD2; abundance: few; j_gene: TRBJ2-7; CDR3aa: CASSSRGLAGVPSAYEQYF; CDR3nt: TGCGCCAGCAGCTCAAGGGGACTAGCGGGAGTCCCGTCCGCCTACGAGCAGTACTTC
v_gene: TRBV12-3/TRBV12-4; d_gene: TRBD2; abundance: few; j_gene: TRBJ2-7; CDR3aa: CASTGSGTTYEQYF; CDR3nt: TGTGCCAGCACCGGATCCGGGACTACCTACGAGCAGTACTTC
v_gene: TRBV9; d_gene: .; abundance: few; j_gene: TRBJ2-3; CDR3aa: CASSVGSTDTQYF; CDR3nt: TGTGCCAGCAGCGTTGGGAGCACAGATACGCAGTATTTT
v_gene: TRBV15; d_gene: .; abundance: many; j_gene: TRBJ2-3; CDR3aa: CATSTQERPFYSTDTQYF; CDR3nt: TGTGCCACCAGCACCCAGGAGAGGCCCTTTTATAGCACAGATACGCAGTATTTT
v_gene: TRBV19; d_gene: TRBD2; abundance: few; j_gene: TRBJ2-3; CDR3aa: CASSIQGLAGGTDTQYF; CDR3nt: TGTGCCAGTAGTATCCAGGGACTAGCGGGGGGCACAGATACGCAGTATTTT
v_gene: TRBV5-5; d_gene: TRBD1; abundance: .; j_gene: TRBJ1-2; CDR3aa: CASSLVRQGGGGYTF; CDR3nt: TGTGCCAGCAGCTTGGTGCGACAGGGGGGCGGAGGCTACACCTTC
v_gene: TRBV29-1; d_gene: .; abundance: .; j_gene: TRBJ1-2; CDR3aa: CSVDSVNYGYTF; CDR3nt: TGCAGCGTTGATAGTGTTAACTATGGCTACACCTTC
v_gene: TRBV7-2; d_gene: .; abundance: few; j_gene: TRBJ2-6; CDR3aa: CASSVGSGANVLTF; CDR3nt: TGTGCCAGCAGCGTAGGGTCTGGGGCCAACGTCCTGACTTTC
v_gene: TRBV18; d_gene: .; abundance: many; j_gene: TRBJ1-2; CDR3aa: CASSPPQTPWDGYTF; CDR3nt: TGTGCCAGCTCACCACCCCAGACCCCCTGGGACGGCTACACCTTC
v_gene: TRBV11-2; d_gene: .; abundance: few; j_gene: TRBJ2-3; CDR3aa: CASSTAPGAGYTDTQYF; CDR3nt: TGTGCCAGCAGCACCGCCCCGGGGGCGGGTTACACAGATACGCAGTATTTT
v_gene: TRBV7-8; d_gene: .; abundance: .; j_gene: TRBJ1-1; CDR3aa: CASSLASRSNTEAFF; CDR3nt: TGTGCCAGCAGCTTAGCGTCCAGATCGAACACTGAAGCTTTCTTT
v_gene: TRBV3-1; d_gene: TRBD2; abundance: few; j_gene: TRBJ2-3; CDR3aa: CASSQERGGSTDTQYF; CDR3nt: TGTGCCAGCAGCCAAGAGCGGGGGGGTAGCACAGATACGCAGTATTTT
v_gene: TRBV9; d_gene: .; abundance: .; j_gene: TRBJ2-7; CDR3aa: CASSAGGGSRAYEQYF; CDR3nt: TGTGCCAGCAGCGCCGGGGGCGGGAGTAGGGCCTACGAGCAGTACTTC
v_gene: TRBV6-1; d_gene: .; abundance: .; j_gene: TRBJ2-7; CDR3aa: CASSEEEGLSYEQYF; CDR3nt: TGTGCCAGCAGTGAAGAGGAGGGGCTCTCCTACGAGCAGTACTTC
v_gene: TRBV30; d_gene: .; abundance: .; j_gene: TRBJ1-6; CDR3aa: CAWSTGTDSPLHF; CDR3nt: TGTGCCTGGTCTACAGGGACGGATTCACCCCTCCACTTT
v_gene: TRBV3-2; d_gene: .; abundance: .; j_gene: TRBJ2-1; CDR3aa: CASSQCERTGEGNEQFF; CDR3nt: TGTGCCAGCAGCCAATGTGAGAGGACAGGGGAAGGGAATGAGCAGTTCTTC
v_gene: TRBV7-9; d_gene: .; abundance: few; j_gene: TRBJ2-1; CDR3aa: CASRRDQYNEQFF; CDR3nt: TGTGCCAGCAGAAGGGACCAATACAATGAGCAGTTCTTC
v_gene: TRBV20-1; d_gene: TRBD2; abundance: .; j_gene: TRBJ2-3; CDR3aa: CSAWARGDEDTQYF; CDR3nt: TGCAGTGCTTGGGCACGGGGGGACGAAGATACGCAGTATTTT
v_gene: TRBV7-3; d_gene: TRBD1; abundance: many; j_gene: TRBJ1-1; CDR3aa: CASSKQGYTEAFF; CDR3nt: TGTGCCAGCAGCAAACAGGGGTACACTGAAGCTTTCTTT
v_gene: TRBV6-5; d_gene: TRBD1; abundance: .; j_gene: TRBJ2-2; CDR3aa: CASSRGQGNTGELFF; CDR3nt: TGTGCCAGCAGTCGGGGACAGGGGAACACCGGGGAGCTGTTTTTT
v_gene: TRBV12-3/TRBV12-4; d_gene: .; abundance: .; j_gene: TRBJ1-1; CDR3aa: CASSLYRVRGTEAFF; CDR3nt: TGTGCCAGCAGTTTATATCGGGTGAGGGGCACTGAAGCTTTCTTT
v_gene: TRBV7-9; d_gene: TRBD1; abundance: few; j_gene: TRBJ2-1; CDR3aa: CASSHRGRYNEQFF; CDR3nt: TGTGCCAGCAGCCACAGGGGCAGGTACAATGAGCAGTTCTTC
v_gene: TRBV12-3/TRBV12-4; d_gene: TRBD1; abundance: few; j_gene: TRBJ1-1; CDR3aa: CASSLSGGTAEAFF; CDR3nt: TGTGCCAGCAGTTTATCAGGGGGGACTGCTGAAGCTTTCTTT
v_gene: TRBV4-1; d_gene: TRBD2; abundance: few; j_gene: TRBJ2-3; CDR3aa: CASSLSSGGARDTQYF; CDR3nt: TGCGCCAGCAGCCTGTCTAGCGGGGGGGCCAGGGATACGCAGTATTTT
v_gene: TRBV6-5; d_gene: TRBD2; abundance: few; j_gene: TRBJ2-2; CDR3aa: CATTGGANTGELFF; CDR3nt: TGTGCCACCACGGGGGGGGCGAACACCGGGGAGCTGTTTTTT
v_gene: TRBV30; d_gene: .; abundance: .; j_gene: TRBJ1-1; CDR3aa: CAWRGGPPF; CDR3nt: TGTGCCTGGAGGGGGGGTCCTCCTTTT
v_gene: TRBV9; d_gene: .; abundance: few; j_gene: TRBJ2-6; CDR3aa: CASSVDQGTGANVLTF; CDR3nt: TGTGCCAGCAGCGTAGACCAGGGAACCGGGGCCAACGTCCTGACTTTC
v_gene: TRBV3-1; d_gene: TRBD2; abundance: few; j_gene: TRBJ2-2; CDR3aa: CASSQGTSGGLNTGELFF; CDR3nt: TGTGCCAGCAGCCAAGGGACTAGCGGGGGGCTGAACACCGGGGAGCTGTTTTTT
v_gene: TRBV6-5; d_gene: TRBD1; abundance: .; j_gene: TRBJ2-7; CDR3aa: CASRGGTGGYEQYF; CDR3nt: TGTGCCAGCAGGGGTGGGACAGGGGGCTACGAGCAGTACTTC
v_gene: TRBV7-9; d_gene: .; abundance: .; j_gene: TRBJ1-1; CDR3aa: CASSDRGGETEAFF; CDR3nt: TGTGCCAGCAGTGATAGGGGAGGGGAAACTGAAGCTTTCTTT
v_gene: TRBV7-9; d_gene: .; abundance: .; j_gene: TRBJ2-5; CDR3aa: CASSFRPRVGETQYF; CDR3nt: TGTGCCAGCAGCTTTCGACCGCGCGTTGGGGAGACCCAGTACTTC
v_gene: TRBV6-2/TRBV6-3; d_gene: TRBD1; abundance: few; j_gene: TRBJ1-1; CDR3aa: CASSPRTGPNTEAFF; CDR3nt: TGTGCCAGCAGTCCCAGGACAGGGCCGAACACTGAAGCTTTCTTT